The T cell receptor (beta chain) described here comes from a study of control samples from healthy donors and cancer patients. Sequencing used immunoSEQ multiplex PCR; TCRdb keeps in-frame clones, though not all of them. The profile shows roughly 130,000 clones, roughly 94% of them singletons. The CDR3 has 16 residues. Germline CDR1 is LNHDA and CDR2 is SQIVND (reference sequence). Trimming cost V 5 bases and J 0 bases, with 14 bases left between them. The sample consisted of PBMCs. The rearrangement links TRBV19 to TRBJ2-1; D assignment may be TRBD1 or TRBD2 (5 bases each). The clonotype comes from a man between 60 and 70 years old with colorectal cancer. The CDR3 sequence is CASSDLGTSSYNEQFF. As DNA, the CDR3 is TGTGCCAGTAGTGACCTCGGGACCAGCTCCTACAATGAGCAGTTCTTC.